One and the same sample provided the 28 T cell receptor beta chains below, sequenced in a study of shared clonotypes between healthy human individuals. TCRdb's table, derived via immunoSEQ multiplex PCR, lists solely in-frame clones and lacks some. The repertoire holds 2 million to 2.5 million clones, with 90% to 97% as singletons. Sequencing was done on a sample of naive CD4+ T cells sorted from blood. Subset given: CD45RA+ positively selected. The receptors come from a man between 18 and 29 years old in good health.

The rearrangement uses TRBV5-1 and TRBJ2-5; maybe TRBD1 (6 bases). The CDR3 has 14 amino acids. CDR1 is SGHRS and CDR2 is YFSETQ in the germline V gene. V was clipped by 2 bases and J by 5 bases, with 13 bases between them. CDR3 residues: CASSFIRGGETQYF. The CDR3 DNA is TGCGCCAGCAGCTTTATCAGGGGTGGCGAGACCCAGTACTTC.

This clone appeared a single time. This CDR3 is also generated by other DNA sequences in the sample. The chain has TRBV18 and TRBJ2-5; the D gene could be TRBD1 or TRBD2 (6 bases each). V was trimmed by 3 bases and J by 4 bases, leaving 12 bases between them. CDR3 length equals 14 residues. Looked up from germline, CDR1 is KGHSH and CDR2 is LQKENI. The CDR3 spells CASSPLGGGETQYF. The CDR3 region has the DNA TGTGCCAGCTCACCTCTTGGAGGGGGAGAGACCCAGTACTTC.

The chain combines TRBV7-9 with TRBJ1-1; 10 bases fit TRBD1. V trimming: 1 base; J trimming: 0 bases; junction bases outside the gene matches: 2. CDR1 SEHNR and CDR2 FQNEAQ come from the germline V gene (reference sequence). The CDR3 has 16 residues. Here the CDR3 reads CASSLGTGGLNTEAFF. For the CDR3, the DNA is TGTGCCAGCAGCTTAGGGACAGGGGGTTTGAACACTGAAGCTTTCTTT.

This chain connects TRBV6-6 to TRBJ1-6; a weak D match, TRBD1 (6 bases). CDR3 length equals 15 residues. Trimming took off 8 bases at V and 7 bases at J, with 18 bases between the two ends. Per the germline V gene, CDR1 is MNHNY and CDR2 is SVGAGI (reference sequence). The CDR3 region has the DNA TGTGCCAGCTGGGAGGGGGTTTCCTCGAATTCACCCCTCCACTTT. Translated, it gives CASWEGVSSNSPLHF.

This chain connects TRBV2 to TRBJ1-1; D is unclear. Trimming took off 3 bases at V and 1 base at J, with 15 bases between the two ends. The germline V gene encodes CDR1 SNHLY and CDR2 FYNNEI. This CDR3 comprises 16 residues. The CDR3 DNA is TGTGCCAGCAGTGAGAGGCAGCTAATTCCGAACACTGAAGCTTTCTTT. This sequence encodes CASSERQLIPNTEAFF. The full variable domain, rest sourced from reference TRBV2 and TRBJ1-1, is EPEVTQTPSHQVTQMGQEVILRCVPISNHLYFYWYRQILGQKVEFLVSFYNNEISEKSEIFDDQFSVERPDGSNFTLKIRSTKLEDSAMYFCASSERQLIPNTEAFFGQGTRLTVV.

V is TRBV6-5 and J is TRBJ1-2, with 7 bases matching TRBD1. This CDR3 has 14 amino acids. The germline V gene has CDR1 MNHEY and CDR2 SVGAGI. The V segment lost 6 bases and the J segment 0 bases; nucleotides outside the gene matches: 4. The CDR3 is CASRSGQSNYGYTF. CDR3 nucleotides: TGTGCCAGCAGATCGGGACAGTCTAACTATGGCTACACCTTC.

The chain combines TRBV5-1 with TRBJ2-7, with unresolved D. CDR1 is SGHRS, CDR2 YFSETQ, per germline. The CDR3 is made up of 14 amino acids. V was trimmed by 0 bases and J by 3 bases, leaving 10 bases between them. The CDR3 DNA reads TGCGCCAGCAGCTTGGCCCTAACGGACTACGAGCAGTACTTC. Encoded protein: CASSLALTDYEQYF.

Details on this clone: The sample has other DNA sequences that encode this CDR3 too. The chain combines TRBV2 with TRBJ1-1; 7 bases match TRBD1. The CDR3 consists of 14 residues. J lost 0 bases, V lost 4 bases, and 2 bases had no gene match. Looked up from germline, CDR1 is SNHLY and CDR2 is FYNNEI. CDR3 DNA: TGTGCCAGCAGTGGACAGGGTATGAACACTGAAGCTTTCTTT. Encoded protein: CASSGQGMNTEAFF. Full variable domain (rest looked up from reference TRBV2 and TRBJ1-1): EPEVTQTPSHQVTQMGQEVILRCVPISNHLYFYWYRQILGQKVEFLVSFYNNEISEKSEIFDDQFSVERPDGSNFTLKIRSTKLEDSAMYFCASSGQGMNTEAFFGQGTRLTVV.

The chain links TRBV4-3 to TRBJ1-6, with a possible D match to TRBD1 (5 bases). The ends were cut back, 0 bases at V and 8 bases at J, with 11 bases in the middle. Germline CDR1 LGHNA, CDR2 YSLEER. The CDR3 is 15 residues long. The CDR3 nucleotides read TGCGCCAGCAGCCAAGAGCAGGGATATGATTCACCCCTCCACTTT. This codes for CASSQEQGYDSPLHF.

This chain's CDR3 is CASSRGVTYEQYF. The CDR3 DNA follows: TGTGCCAGCAGCCGAGGGGTCACCTACGAGCAGTACTTC. V is TRBV7-2 and J is TRBJ2-7; D may be TRBD1 or TRBD2 (5 bases each). The V end was cut by 5 bases, the J end by 2 bases, with 10 bases between. Germline assignment: CDR1 SGHTA and CDR2 FQGNSA. The CDR3 contains 13 residues.

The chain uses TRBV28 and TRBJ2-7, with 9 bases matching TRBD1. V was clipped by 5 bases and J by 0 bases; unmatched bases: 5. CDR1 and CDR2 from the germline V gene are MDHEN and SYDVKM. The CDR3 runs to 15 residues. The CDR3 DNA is TGTGCCAGCAGTGTCTCGGACAGGGGCTCCTACGAGCAGTACTTC. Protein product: CASSVSDRGSYEQYF.

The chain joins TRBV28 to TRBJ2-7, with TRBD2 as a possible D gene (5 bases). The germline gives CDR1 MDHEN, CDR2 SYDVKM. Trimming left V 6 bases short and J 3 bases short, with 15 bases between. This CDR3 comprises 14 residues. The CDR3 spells CASSPGLANYEQYF. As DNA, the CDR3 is TGTGCCAGCAGCCCGGGGTTAGCGAACTACGAGCAGTACTTC.

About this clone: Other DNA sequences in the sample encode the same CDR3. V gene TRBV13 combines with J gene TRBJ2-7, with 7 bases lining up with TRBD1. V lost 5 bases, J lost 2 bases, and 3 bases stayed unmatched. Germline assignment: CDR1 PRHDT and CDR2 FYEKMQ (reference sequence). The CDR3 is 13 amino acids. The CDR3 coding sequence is TGTGCCAGCAGCCGGGACAGAGCCTACGAGCAGTACTTC. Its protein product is CASSRDRAYEQYF.

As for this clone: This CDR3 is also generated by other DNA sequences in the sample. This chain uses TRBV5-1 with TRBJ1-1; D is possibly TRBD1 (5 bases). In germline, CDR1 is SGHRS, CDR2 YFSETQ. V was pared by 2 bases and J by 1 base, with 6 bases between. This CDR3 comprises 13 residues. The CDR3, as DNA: TGCGCCAGCAGCTTACAGGAGAACACTGAAGCTTTCTTT. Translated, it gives CASSLQENTEAFF.

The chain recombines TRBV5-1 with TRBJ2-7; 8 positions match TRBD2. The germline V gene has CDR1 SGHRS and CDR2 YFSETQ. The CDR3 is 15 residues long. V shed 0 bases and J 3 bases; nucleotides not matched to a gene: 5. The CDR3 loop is CASSLAGLDIYEQYF. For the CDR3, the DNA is TGCGCCAGCAGCTTGGCGGGACTAGATATCTACGAGCAGTACTTC.

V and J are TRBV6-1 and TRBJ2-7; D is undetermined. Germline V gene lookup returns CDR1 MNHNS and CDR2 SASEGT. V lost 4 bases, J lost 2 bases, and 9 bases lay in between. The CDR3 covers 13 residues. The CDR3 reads CASSVERPYEQYF. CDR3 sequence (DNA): TGTGCCAGCAGTGTGGAGAGACCCTACGAGCAGTACTTC.

The CDR3 DNA reads TGTGCCAGTAGTTCCGAGCGGGGGAACTACGAGCAGTACTTC. Translated, it gives CASSSERGNYEQYF. The V call is TRBV19, the J call TRBJ2-7, with 8 bases fitting TRBD2. Losses at the gene ends were 5 bases for V and 3 bases for J; bases not matched to a gene: 6. This CDR3 comprises 14 residues. Germline loops: CDR1 LNHDA, CDR2 SQIVND (reference sequence).

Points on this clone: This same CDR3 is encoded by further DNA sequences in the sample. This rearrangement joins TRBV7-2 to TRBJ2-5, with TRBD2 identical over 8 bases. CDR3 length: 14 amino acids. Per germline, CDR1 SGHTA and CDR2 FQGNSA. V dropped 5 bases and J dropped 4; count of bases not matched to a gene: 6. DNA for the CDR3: TGTGCCAGCAGCCCAGGACTAGCCGGAGAGACCCAGTACTTC. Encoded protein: CASSPGLAGETQYF.

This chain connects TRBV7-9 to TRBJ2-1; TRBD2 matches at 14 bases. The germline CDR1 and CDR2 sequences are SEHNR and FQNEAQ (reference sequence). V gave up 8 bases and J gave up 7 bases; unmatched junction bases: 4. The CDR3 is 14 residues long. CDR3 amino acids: CASRGLAGDNEQFF. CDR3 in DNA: TGTGCCAGCCGGGGACTAGCGGGAGATAATGAGCAGTTCTTC.

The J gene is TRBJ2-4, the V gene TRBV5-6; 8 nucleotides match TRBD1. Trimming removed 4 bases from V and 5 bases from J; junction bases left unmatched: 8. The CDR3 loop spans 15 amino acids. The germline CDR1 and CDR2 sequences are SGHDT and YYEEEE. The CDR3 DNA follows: TGTGCCAGCAGCATGGGGACAGGCCGAGAAAACATTCAGTACTTC. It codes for CASSMGTGRENIQYF.

CDR3 in amino acids: CASSERKGSRTNEKLFF. The CDR3, as DNA: TGTGCCAGCAGTGAACGTAAGGGGAGCAGAACTAATGAAAAACTGTTTTTT. The rearrangement joins TRBV6-1 to TRBJ1-4; D may be TRBD1 (5 bases). This CDR3 has 17 amino acids. CDR1 is MNHNS and CDR2 is SASEGT in the germline V gene. Trimming stripped 2 bases from V and 1 base from J, with 14 bases between.

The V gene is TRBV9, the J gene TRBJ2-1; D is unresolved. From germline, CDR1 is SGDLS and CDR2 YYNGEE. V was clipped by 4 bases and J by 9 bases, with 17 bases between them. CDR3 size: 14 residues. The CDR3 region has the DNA TGTGCCAGCAGCCCCCAATCTCCTCTAGTTGAGCAGTTCTTC. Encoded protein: CASSPQSPLVEQFF.

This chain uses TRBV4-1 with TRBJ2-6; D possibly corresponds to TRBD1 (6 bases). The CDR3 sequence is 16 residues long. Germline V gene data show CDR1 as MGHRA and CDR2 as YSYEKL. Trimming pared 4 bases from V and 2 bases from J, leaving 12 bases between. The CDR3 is CASSPTGVTGANVLTF. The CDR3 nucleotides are TGCGCCAGCAGCCCGACAGGAGTAACTGGGGCCAACGTCCTGACTTTC.

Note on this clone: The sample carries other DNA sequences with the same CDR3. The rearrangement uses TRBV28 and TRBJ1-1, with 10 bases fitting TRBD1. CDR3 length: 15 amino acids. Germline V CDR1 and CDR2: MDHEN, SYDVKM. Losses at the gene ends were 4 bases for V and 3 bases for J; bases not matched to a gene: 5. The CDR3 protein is CASSSAGTGDTEAFF. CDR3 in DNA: TGTGCCAGCAGTTCCGCCGGGACAGGGGACACTGAAGCTTTCTTT.

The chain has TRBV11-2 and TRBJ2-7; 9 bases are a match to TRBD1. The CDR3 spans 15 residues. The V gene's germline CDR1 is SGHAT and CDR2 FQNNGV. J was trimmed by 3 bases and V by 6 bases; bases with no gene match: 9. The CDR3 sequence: CASSPGTGSIYEQYF. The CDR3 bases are TGTGCCAGCAGTCCTGGGACAGGGAGCATCTACGAGCAGTACTTC.

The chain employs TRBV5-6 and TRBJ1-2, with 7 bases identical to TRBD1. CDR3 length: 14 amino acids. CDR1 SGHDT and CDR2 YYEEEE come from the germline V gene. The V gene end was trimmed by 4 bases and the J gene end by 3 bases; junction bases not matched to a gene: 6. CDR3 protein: CASSVWDRDYGYTF. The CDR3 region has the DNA TGTGCCAGCAGCGTCTGGGACAGAGACTATGGCTACACCTTC.

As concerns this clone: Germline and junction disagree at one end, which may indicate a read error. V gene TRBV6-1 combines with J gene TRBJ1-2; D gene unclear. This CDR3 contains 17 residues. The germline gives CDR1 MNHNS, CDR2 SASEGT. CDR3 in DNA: TGTGCCAGCAGTAAAGCTCTCCAGAGGGCTGCTAACTATGGCTACACCTTC. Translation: CASSKALQRAANYGYTF.

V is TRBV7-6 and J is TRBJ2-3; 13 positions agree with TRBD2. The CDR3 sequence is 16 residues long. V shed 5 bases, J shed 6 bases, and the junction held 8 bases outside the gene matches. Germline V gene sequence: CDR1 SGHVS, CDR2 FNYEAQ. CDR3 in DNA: TGTGCCAGCAGCACCCAACTAGCGGGAGGGCTCGATACGCAGTATTTT. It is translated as CASSTQLAGGLDTQYF.